Ten or more counts support the clone carrying this T cell receptor beta chain. Individually, cDNA molecules had unique molecular identifiers attached to them. TCRdb passed the 5' RACE reads through MiXCR, listing each CDR3 protein once. The table lists more than 60,000 distinct CDR3 sequences, more than 4% of them singletons. These data originate in a study of early T cells in non-severe SARS-CoV-2 infection. Germline CDR1 and CDR2: SQVTM and ANQGSEA. The CDR3 spans 17 residues. Losses at the gene ends were 3 bases for V and 2 bases for J; bases not matched to a gene: 12. This TCR was recovered from an adult who was a healthcare worker with PCR-confirmed SARS-CoV-2 infection or an uninfected control (not recorded which). Sequencing input: whole blood. The chain couples TRBV29-1 to TRBJ1-1; 10 nucleotides agree with TRBD1. This CDR3 is CSVDIPDRGTGNTEAFF. The CDR3 DNA reads TGCAGCGTTGATATCCCGGACAGGGGGACAGGTAACACTGAAGCTTTCTTT.